The next 25 T cell receptor beta chains were all read from a single sample in a study of cytomegalovirus exposure and HLA in healthy donors. TCRdb's table, derived via immunoSEQ multiplex PCR, lists solely in-frame clones and lacks some. The sample lists 150,000 to 200,000 clones; roughly 89% were seen once. Sequenced: PBMCs. The receptors were gathered from a woman between 18 and 29 years old in good health and CMV-seropositive.

The chain has TRBV4-1 and TRBJ2-7; the D gene is possibly TRBD2 (6 bases). The ends were cut back, 0 bases at V and 0 bases at J, with 9 bases in the middle. CDR3 length: 15 amino acids. CDR1 is MGHRA, CDR2 YSYEKL, per germline. Here the CDR3 reads CASSQEAGSSYEQYF. The DNA of the CDR3 is TGCGCCAGCAGCCAAGAGGCCGGGAGCTCCTACGAGCAGTACTTC.

J is TRBJ2-3 and V is TRBV5-1, with 13 bases aligning to TRBD2. Germline-derived CDR1 and CDR2 are SGHRS and YFSETQ. V shed 5 bases, J shed 3 bases, and the junction held 3 bases outside the gene matches. The CDR3 is made up of 15 amino acids. CDR3 nucleotides: TGCGCCAGCAGGAGGACTAGCGGGAGTACAGATACGCAGTATTTT. Its translation: CASRRTSGSTDTQYF.

The chain recombines TRBV29-1 with TRBJ2-7; 9 bases are shared with TRBD2. This CDR3 is built from 12 residues. Germline V gene lookup returns CDR1 SQVTM and CDR2 ANQGSEA. With 5 bases clipped from V and 6 bases from J, the junction kept 5 bases outside the gene matches. The CDR3 loop reads CSVTGLASEQYF. The CDR3 nucleotides read TGCAGCGTTACGGGACTAGCTTCCGAGCAGTACTTC.

This clone was detected only once. This chain joins TRBV7-3 and TRBJ2-3, with 8 bases aligning to TRBD1. This CDR3 spans 15 amino acids. With 2 bases clipped from V and 5 bases from J, the junction kept 6 bases outside the gene matches. The germline V gene has CDR1 SGHTA and CDR2 FQGTGA. Written as DNA, the CDR3 is TGTGCCAGCAGCTTACAGGGGGCTATAGGAGATACGCAGTATTTT. Amino acid sequence: CASSLQGAIGDTQYF.

V and J are TRBV4-1 and TRBJ2-5; D may be TRBD1 (5 bases). Germline V gene data show CDR1 as MGHRA and CDR2 as YSYEKL. The ends were cut back, 0 bases at V and 2 bases at J, with 7 bases in the middle. This CDR3 comprises 14 residues. The CDR3 reads CASSQDPGQETQYF. The CDR3 coding sequence is TGCGCCAGCAGCCAAGATCCAGGGCAAGAGACCCAGTACTTC.

The V call is TRBV19, the J call TRBJ1-2; 12 bases match TRBD1. CDR3 length: 15 amino acids. The trim removed 5 bases at V and 7 bases at J, leaving 8 bases unmatched. Germline CDR1 reads LNHDA; CDR2 reads SQIVND (reference sequence). In DNA form, the CDR3 reads TGTGCCAGTAGTGAAATGGGACAGGGGGCATCTGGCTACACCTTC. It codes for CASSEMGQGASGYTF.

The chain is built from TRBV4-2 and TRBJ1-1, with a tentative D call TRBD1 (6 bases). V lost 2 bases to trimming and J lost 2 bases, with 12 bases between them. This CDR3 contains 15 residues. Germline V gene data show CDR1 as LGHNA and CDR2 as YNFKEQ. The CDR3 loop reads CASSQPRDTNTEAFF. CDR3 DNA: TGTGCCAGCAGCCAACCGAGGGACACTAACACTGAAGCTTTCTTT.

The rearrangement uses TRBV28 and TRBJ2-6; D is perhaps TRBD1 (6 bases). The CDR3 covers 19 residues. In germline, CDR1 is MDHEN, CDR2 SYDVKM. Trimming removed 1 base from V and 0 bases from J, with 16 bases in between. The CDR3: CASSLLGLQGSSGANVLTF. The DNA of the CDR3 is TGTGCCAGCAGTTTATTGGGCCTACAGGGTAGCTCTGGGGCCAACGTCCTGACTTTC.

The chain has TRBV7-2 and TRBJ1-2; a possible D gene is TRBD1 (6 bases). The V end lost 4 bases, the J end lost 8 bases, and 20 bases lay between the germline ends. Germline-derived CDR1 and CDR2 are SGHTA and FQGNSA. This CDR3 contains 15 residues. The chain's CDR3 is CASSSWTEGVGGYTF. DNA of the CDR3: TGTGCCAGCAGCTCCTGGACAGAGGGAGTGGGAGGCTACACCTTC.

V gene TRBV7-2 combines with J gene TRBJ2-3, with TRBD2 matching over 10 bases. Germline-derived CDR1 and CDR2 are SGHTA and FQGNSA. Trimming at V came to 7 bases and at J to 2 bases, leaving 12 bases not matched to a gene. The CDR3 runs 17 residues. Here the CDR3 DNA reads TGTGCCAGCACCCTACAGCGACTAGCGGGTTTCACAGATACGCAGTATTTT. It specifies CASTLQRLAGFTDTQYF.

The sample holds one count of this clone. J is TRBJ2-2 and V is TRBV27; TRBD1 might be the D (5 bases). Germline V gene data show CDR1 as MNHEY and CDR2 as SMNVEV (reference sequence). V lost 1 base, J lost 6 bases, and 18 bases lay in between. CDR3 length: 17 amino acids. The CDR3 DNA sequence: TGTGCCAGCAGTTTATTTTTTGGGGCTGTTATCCCCGGGGAGCTGTTTTTT. It encodes CASSLFFGAVIPGELFF.

This clone was counted ten times or more. The V call is TRBV4-3, the J call TRBJ2-1, with 7 bases aligning to TRBD2. Germline values: CDR1 LGHNA, CDR2 YSLEER. V lost 0 bases to trimming and J lost 0 bases; unmatched junction nucleotides: 8. The CDR3 spans 18 residues. CDR3 residues: CASSQDGPSGISYNEQFF. The DNA for the CDR3 is TGCGCCAGCAGCCAAGATGGGCCCAGCGGGATCTCCTACAATGAGCAGTTCTTC.

The chain links TRBV15 to TRBJ2-1, with D perhaps TRBD2 (5 bases). This CDR3 has 17 amino acids. Germline values: CDR1 LNHNV, CDR2 YYDKDF (reference sequence). V shed 4 bases and J shed 0 bases, with 16 bases lying between them. Here the CDR3 DNA reads TGTGCCACCAGCACAAGTTTTAGCGTCAGCTCCTACAATGAGCAGTTCTTC. Translated: CATSTSFSVSSYNEQFF.

The J gene is TRBJ2-2, the V gene TRBV6-6; D possibly corresponds to TRBD2 (6 bases). CDR3 length: 16 amino acids. V lost 11 bases and J 4 bases, leaving 23 bases between the germline ends. CDR1 MNHNY and CDR2 SVGAGI come from the germline V gene (reference sequence). Here the CDR3 reads CAALVLEGRSTGELFF. DNA of the CDR3: TGTGCCGCCCTCGTTTTGGAGGGGCGCTCCACCGGGGAGCTGTTTTTT.

J is TRBJ1-2 and V is TRBV6-5; TRBD1 matches at 7 bases. Trimming cost V 4 bases and J 8 bases; bases outside gene matches: 16. Looked up from germline, CDR1 is MNHEY and CDR2 is SVGAGI. The CDR3 contains 16 residues. DNA of the CDR3: TGTGCCAGCAGTTCGTACTCGACAGGGAACCCCTGGGGCTACACCTTC. It encodes CASSSYSTGNPWGYTF.

This clone has a handful of counts. V usage is TRBV4-3 and J usage is TRBJ2-7; the D gene is possibly TRBD1 (6 bases). CDR3 length: 16 amino acids. In germline, CDR1 is LGHNA, CDR2 YSLEER. The V and J ends lost 0 bases and 1 base respectively, with 13 bases between them. This CDR3 reads CASSQDFGTPSYEQYF. In DNA, the CDR3 is TGCGCCAGCAGCCAAGATTTCGGGACACCTTCCTACGAGCAGTACTTC.

The chain is built from TRBV6-5 and TRBJ1-2; D gene uncertain. This CDR3 is 11 amino acids long. V was shortened by 6 bases and J by 7 bases, with 9 bases between the two germline ends. Germline V lookup: CDR1 MNHEY, CDR2 SVGAGI. CDR3 in amino acids: CASSPGGGYTF. For the CDR3, the DNA is TGTGCCAGCAGCCCCGGTGGTGGCTACACCTTC.

Regarding this clone: No DNA is shown, since the ends of the CDR3 on it are uncertain; the CDR3 is the one TCRdb lists. This sequence joins TRBV12-2 and TRBJ1-5; no check of the table's D call, TRBD1, against the DNA was made. TRBV12-2 is a pseudogene segment. The CDR3 numbers 19 amino acids, ends counted. CDR3 in amino acids: CASRLWARGNELSNQPQHF.

This chain joins TRBV6-1 and TRBJ2-1; 7 bases agree with TRBD1. In germline, CDR1 is MNHNS, CDR2 SASEGT. The CDR3 is 15 amino acids. The V gene end was trimmed by 6 bases and the J gene end by 2 bases; junction bases not matched to a gene: 7. CDR3: CASSPRGFTYNEQFF. DNA of the CDR3: TGTGCCAGCAGCCCCAGGGGGTTCACCTACAATGAGCAGTTCTTC.

The count of this clone is one. The rearrangement links TRBV6-5 to TRBJ2-2; tentatively, D is TRBD1 (5 bases). Germline values: CDR1 MNHEY, CDR2 SVGAGI. The CDR3 length is 15 residues. Trimming removed 6 bases at V and 3 bases at J, with 14 bases between. CDR3 in amino acids: CASSPLAGHTGELFF. The CDR3 region has the DNA TGTGCCAGCAGCCCCCTGGCAGGGCACACCGGGGAGCTGTTTTTT.

The chain combines TRBV2 with TRBJ2-7; 8 bases are shared with TRBD2. With V trimmed by 2 bases and J by 10 bases, 10 bases remained unmatched. The CDR3 has 14 amino acids. Germline V lookup: CDR1 SNHLY, CDR2 FYNNEI. This CDR3 is CASSERGTRYVQYF. The CDR3 coding sequence is TGTGCCAGCAGTGAACGTGGGACTAGGTACGTCCAGTACTTC.

The chain is built from TRBV7-3 and TRBJ2-4; 10 bases align to TRBD2. The CDR3 is 16 residues long. The junction had 13 bases not matched to a gene; V was cut back by 5 bases and J by 9 bases. Germline loops: CDR1 SGHTA, CDR2 FQGTGA. As DNA, the CDR3 is TGTGCCAGCAGCGATCGAAAGCGGGAGGGCGGGGGCATTCAGTACTTC. It codes for CASSDRKREGGGIQYF.

The rearrangement uses TRBV29-1 and TRBJ2-1; 8 nucleotides align to TRBD1. CDR3 length equals 14 residues. Germline CDR1 SQVTM, CDR2 ANQGSEA. The junction had 9 bases not matched to a gene; V was cut back by 7 bases and J by 4 bases. CDR3 nucleotides: TGCAGCGCTCTGCGGGACAGGACTTACAATGAGCAGTTCTTC. This gives the protein CSALRDRTYNEQFF.

This chain links TRBV4-1 with TRBJ2-3; D gene ambiguous. The CDR3 is 16 amino acids. The V end was cut by 4 bases, the J end by 5 bases, with 19 bases between. Per germline, CDR1 MGHRA and CDR2 YSYEKL. CDR3 DNA sequence: TGCGCCAGCAGCCCAGCCCAGATCGCCCGACTAGATACGCAGTATTTT. This sequence encodes CASSPAQIARLDTQYF.

The chain uses TRBV7-9 and TRBJ2-1, with 7 nucleotides matching TRBD1. This CDR3 has 15 amino acids. Losses at the gene ends were 0 bases for V and 8 bases for J; bases not matched to a gene: 7. In germline, CDR1 is SEHNR, CDR2 FQNEAQ (reference sequence). The CDR3 DNA is TGTGCCAGCAGCTTAGCAGGCCAGGGGGACCATGAGCAGTTCTTC. Its translation is CASSLAGQGDHEQFF.